What follows is one TCR beta chain and its context. The antigen remains unidentified. Looked up from germline, CDR1 is LNHDA and CDR2 is SQIVND (reference sequence). V shed 2 bases and J shed 2 bases, with 18 bases lying between them. The CDR3 spans 17 residues. This entry is derived from a study of OX40 agonist ivuxolimab in advanced cancers. Turning to the study itself: Intravenous ivuxolimab at 0.01 to 10 mg/kg was given to patients every 2 weeks. Cohort: approximately 79% men, mean age about 60, aged roughly 23 to 79. General observations from the study: At 0.1 to 3.0 mg/kg, CD4+ and CD8+ blood T cells expanded clonally by week 6. Among the lowest peripheral clonal expansion occurred in 0.1-3.0 mg/kg partial responders.

Sequencing used immunoSEQ multiplex PCR; TCRdb keeps in-frame clones, though not all of them. Seen here are some 30,000 clones, approximately 84% observed once, and the top ten hold less than 15%. The rearrangement links TRBV19 to TRBJ1-2; possibly TRBD1 for D (5 bases). The specimen was CD4+ or CD8+ T cells sorted from blood, collected in a trial of the OX40 agonist ivuxolimab. This TCR was recovered from an adult with an advanced solid tumor such as melanoma, head and neck, liver or kidney cancer. The CDR3 bases are TGTGCCAGTAGTATAAATTTTTGGGCAGGGCCCAACTATGGCTACACCTTC. This translates into CASSINFWAGPNYGYTF.